This paragraph reports one T cell receptor (beta chain). In the study's own analysis: Scientists estimated how many nucleated cells there were by amplifying reference gene primers. This table comes from immunoSEQ multiplex PCR, and its TCRdb copy is limited to in-frame clones, with some not included. V, J and clone size derive from that table, while D and trimming were established from the DNA sequence. The sample records around 140,000 clones, 84% being singletons. This sample is part of a study of blood T cell repertoires in COVID-19. The overall study: Specimens from acute and convalescent COVID-19 originated in the United States, Italy and Spain. T cells, B-cell-depleted T cells, or PBMCs provided the cDNA or gDNA that served as material.

This CDR3 has 13 residues. CDR1 is SQVTM and CDR2 is ANQGSEA in the germline V gene. Trimming left V 4 bases short and J 1 base short, with 9 bases between. This TCR was recovered from a human donor in a cohort sampled during active COVID-19. This sequence joins TRBV29-1 and TRBJ2-3; perhaps TRBD2 as D (6 bases). The sample was peripheral blood. The CDR3 nucleotides read TGCAGCGTTGGGAGGGTAGGCACAGATACGCAGTATTTT. It translates to CSVGRVGTDTQYF.